The source of this T cell receptor beta chain is a study of persistence of HIV-infected CD4 T cells. This clone came up once. The antigen is unknown. The CDR3 runs 13 residues. Trimming pared 1 base from V and 6 bases from J, leaving 9 bases between. Per germline, CDR1 SGHNT and CDR2 YENEEA. Study results and limitations: Proviral oligoclonality tracked with TCR oligoclonality within the same sorted cells.

Cells were stimulated nonspecifically with anti-CD3/anti-CD28 magnetic beads. CD4+ T cells upregulating both CD40 ligand and CD69 were sorted as responding cells. Sequencing used immunoSEQ version 4 in survey mode. Genomic DNA was diluted to around 10 ng/uL, up to about 1 ug per sample. Here immunoSEQ multiplex PCR was the method, and the copy in TCRdb shows in-frame clones only, minus some. In the table there are approximately 45,000 clones, 70% to 90% of which are singletons. The V and J genes are TRBV11-3 and TRBJ2-5, with D possibly matching TRBD2 (6 bases). The sample here was CD4+ T cells sorted from PBMCs after approximately 19-hour stimulation, taken from a patient who received antiretroviral therapy. This sequence originates from an adult woman with HIV who was CMV-seropositive. The CDR3 here is CASSLGGEKTQYF. The CDR3 coding sequence is TGTGCCAGCAGCTTAGGGGGGGAAAAGACCCAGTACTTC.